Listed below are T cell receptor beta chains from one sample, sequenced in a study of shared clonotypes between healthy human individuals. Produced via immunoSEQ multiplex PCR; TCRdb's table is partial and in-frame only. In the table there are around 1.9 million clones, around 95% of which are singletons. The source material was naive CD8+ T cells from PBMCs. These receptors came from a man aged 18 to 29 in good health. Some clones in this sample may be carry-over from other donors' samples. CDR3s include the opening cysteine and the closing phenylalanine or tryptophan. D genes are given only for firm matches. Some rows have no size entry. The others give once, few or many, or a class for an expanded clone.

clone_size: NA; j_call: TRBJ2-7; d_call: NA; v_call: TRBV9; cdr3_aa: CASSAEDGFYEQYF; cdr3_nt: TGTGCCAGCAGCGCGGAGGACGGGTTCTACGAGCAGTACTTC
clone_size: NA; j_call: TRBJ2-1; d_call: NA; v_call: TRBV11-2; cdr3_aa: CAIRPKSGNEQFF; cdr3_nt: TGTGCGATAAGACCCAAATCGGGCAATGAGCAGTTCTTC
clone_size: NA; j_call: TRBJ2-1; d_call: TRBD2; v_call: TRBV7-6; cdr3_aa: CASSRAAGAPDEQFF; cdr3_nt: TGTGCCAGCAGCCGGGCGGCGGGAGCGCCCGATGAGCAGTTCTTC
clone_size: once; j_call: TRBJ1-4; d_call: NA; v_call: TRBV15; cdr3_aa: CATRGARREIEKLFF; cdr3_nt: TGTGCCACCAGGGGGGCAAGGAGGGAGATCGAAAAACTGTTTTTT
clone_size: NA; j_call: TRBJ1-2; d_call: NA; v_call: TRBV11-2; cdr3_aa: CASSLDRRGYYGYTF; cdr3_nt: TGTGCCAGCAGCTTAGACCGACGTGGCTACTATGGCTACACCTTC
clone_size: few; j_call: TRBJ1-1; d_call: NA; v_call: TRBV29-1; cdr3_aa: CSVVGRGITEAFF; cdr3_nt: TGCAGCGTTGTAGGCAGGGGTATTACTGAAGCTTTCTTT
clone_size: NA; j_call: TRBJ1-2; d_call: NA; v_call: TRBV11-2; cdr3_aa: CASSLVAGQTMTF; cdr3_nt: TGTGCCAGCAGCTTAGTTGCAGGACAGACCATGACCTTC
clone_size: NA; j_call: TRBJ2-2; d_call: NA; v_call: TRBV6-5; cdr3_aa: CASSYDSRELFF; cdr3_nt: TGTGCCAGCAGTTACGATTCCCGGGAGCTGTTTTTT
clone_size: NA; j_call: TRBJ2-5; d_call: TRBD1; v_call: TRBV5-1; cdr3_aa: CASSFSGQASAETQYF; cdr3_nt: TGCGCCAGCAGCTTCTCAGGACAGGCCTCCGCAGAGACCCAGTACTTC
clone_size: NA; j_call: TRBJ2-2; d_call: NA; v_call: TRBV11-2; cdr3_aa: CASSFTRGANGELFF; cdr3_nt: TGTGCCAGCAGCTTTACACGGGGGGCTAACGGGGAGCTGTTTTTT
clone_size: NA; j_call: TRBJ2-1; d_call: NA; v_call: TRBV15; cdr3_aa: CATSREWVSIVSYNEQFF; cdr3_nt: TGTGCCACCAGCAGAGAATGGGTCTCAATTGTCTCCTACAATGAGCAGTTCTTC
clone_size: NA; j_call: TRBJ2-1; d_call: TRBD2; v_call: TRBV2; cdr3_aa: CASPDPGLGESEQFF; cdr3_nt: TGTGCCAGCCCAGACCCGGGACTAGGGGAAAGTGAGCAGTTCTTC
clone_size: NA; j_call: TRBJ1-6; d_call: TRBD1; v_call: TRBV27; cdr3_aa: CASSGSTGAGSPLHF; cdr3_nt: TGTGCCAGCAGTGGGTCAACAGGGGCGGGATCACCCCTCCACTTT
clone_size: NA; j_call: TRBJ2-7; d_call: NA; v_call: TRBV28; cdr3_aa: CASRDSLFTSSTPYEQYF; cdr3_nt: TGTGCCAGCAGGGACAGCTTATTCACGTCCTCAACCCCCTACGAGCAGTACTTC
clone_size: NA; j_call: TRBJ2-7; d_call: NA; v_call: TRBV27; cdr3_aa: CASSWDRYYEQYF; cdr3_nt: TGTGCCAGCAGTTGGGACCGGTACTACGAGCAGTACTTC
clone_size: NA; j_call: TRBJ1-1; d_call: NA; v_call: TRBV19; cdr3_aa: CASSILSRTESNTEAFF; cdr3_nt: TGTGCCAGTAGTATTCTTTCCCGGACAGAATCGAACACTGAAGCTTTCTTT
clone_size: once; j_call: TRBJ2-7; d_call: TRBD1; v_call: TRBV6-1; cdr3_aa: CASSEGTGINEQYF; cdr3_nt: TGTGCCAGCAGTGAAGGGACAGGGATTAACGAGCAGTACTTC
clone_size: NA; j_call: TRBJ1-2; d_call: NA; v_call: TRBV6-1; cdr3_aa: CASRADGGTNYGYTF; cdr3_nt: TGTGCCAGCAGAGCCGACGGAGGAACTAACTATGGCTACACCTTC
clone_size: NA; j_call: TRBJ2-3; d_call: TRBD2; v_call: TRBV10-2; cdr3_aa: CASSESIWREGTDTQYF; cdr3_nt: TGCGCCAGCAGTGAGTCGATATGGCGGGAGGGCACAGATACGCAGTATTTT
clone_size: NA; j_call: TRBJ1-1; d_call: NA; v_call: TRBV5-1; cdr3_aa: CASSLALRPGGATEAFF; cdr3_nt: TGCGCCAGCAGCTTGGCCTTAAGGCCCGGAGGGGCCACTGAAGCTTTCTTT
clone_size: NA; j_call: TRBJ2-6; d_call: NA; v_call: TRBV19; cdr3_aa: CASSLMGSGANVLTF; cdr3_nt: TGTGCCAGTAGTTTGATGGGCTCTGGGGCCAACGTCCTGACTTTC
clone_size: NA; j_call: TRBJ2-5; d_call: NA; v_call: TRBV5-5; cdr3_aa: CASTLSPGQETQYF; cdr3_nt: TGTGCCAGCACCCTGAGCCCTGGACAAGAGACCCAGTACTTC
clone_size: NA; j_call: TRBJ1-2; d_call: TRBD1; v_call: TRBV7-9; cdr3_aa: CASSSDGQGAYYGYTF; cdr3_nt: TGTGCCAGCAGCTCAGATGGACAGGGGGCCTACTATGGCTACACCTTC
clone_size: NA; j_call: TRBJ2-3; d_call: NA; v_call: TRBV7-9; cdr3_aa: CASFLGPITDTQYF; cdr3_nt: TGTGCCAGCTTCTTGGGACCGATCACAGATACGCAGTATTTT
clone_size: NA; j_call: TRBJ1-1; d_call: NA; v_call: TRBV19; cdr3_aa: CASSMGYMNTEAFF; cdr3_nt: TGTGCCAGTAGTATGGGATACATGAACACTGAAGCTTTCTTT
clone_size: NA; j_call: TRBJ2-7; d_call: NA; v_call: TRBV4-1; cdr3_aa: CASRDDSTGEQYF; cdr3_nt: TGCGCCAGCAGGGATGATTCGACCGGCGAGCAGTACTTC
clone_size: NA; j_call: TRBJ1-5; d_call: TRBD1; v_call: TRBV6-1; cdr3_aa: CASSDKPWTGSNQPQHF; cdr3_nt: TGTGCCAGCAGTGACAAACCCTGGACAGGCAGCAATCAGCCCCAGCATTTT
clone_size: NA; j_call: TRBJ2-7; d_call: TRBD2; v_call: TRBV7-8; cdr3_aa: CASSYSGPSGFYEQYF; cdr3_nt: TGTGCCAGCAGCTACTCGGGCCCTAGCGGTTTCTACGAGCAGTACTTC
clone_size: NA; j_call: TRBJ2-3; d_call: NA; v_call: TRBV7-9; cdr3_aa: CASSFSGTQYF; cdr3_nt: TGTGCCAGCAGCTTCTCGGGTACGCAGTATTTT
clone_size: NA; j_call: TRBJ2-7; d_call: NA; v_call: TRBV10-3; cdr3_aa: CAISGVYYEQYF; cdr3_nt: TGTGCCATCAGTGGAGTGTACTACGAGCAGTACTTC
clone_size: NA; j_call: TRBJ1-2; d_call: NA; v_call: TRBV5-1; cdr3_aa: CASSLEPVLITRYGYTF; cdr3_nt: TGCGCCAGCAGCTTGGAACCAGTTCTCATTACCCGATATGGCTACACCTTC
clone_size: NA; j_call: TRBJ1-2; d_call: NA; v_call: TRBV5-1; cdr3_aa: CASSLSGTPLFYGYTF; cdr3_nt: TGCGCCAGCAGCCTTTCCGGGACACCACTTTTCTATGGCTACACCTTC
clone_size: NA; j_call: TRBJ2-7; d_call: NA; v_call: TRBV9; cdr3_aa: CASTEGAHSYEQYF; cdr3_nt: TGTGCCAGCACGGAGGGGGCACACTCCTACGAGCAGTACTTC
clone_size: NA; j_call: TRBJ1-2; d_call: NA; v_call: TRBV13; cdr3_aa: CASSLGRKLYGYTF; cdr3_nt: TGTGCCAGCAGCCTGGGACGGAAGTTATATGGCTACACCTTC
clone_size: NA; j_call: TRBJ2-7; d_call: NA; v_call: TRBV28; cdr3_aa: CASSWSSYEQYF; cdr3_nt: TGTGCCAGCAGCTGGAGCAGTTACGAGCAGTACTTC
clone_size: NA; j_call: TRBJ2-7; d_call: NA; v_call: TRBV2; cdr3_aa: CASRNYEQYF; cdr3_nt: TGTGCCAGCAGAAATTACGAGCAGTACTTC
clone_size: NA; j_call: TRBJ2-1; d_call: NA; v_call: TRBV4-1; cdr3_aa: CASSLYNEQFF; cdr3_nt: TGCGCCAGCAGCCTGTACAATGAGCAGTTCTTC
clone_size: NA; j_call: TRBJ2-3; d_call: NA; v_call: TRBV9; cdr3_aa: CASNTLGQGPPDTQYF; cdr3_nt: TGTGCCAGCAACACGTTAGGGCAGGGACCCCCAGATACGCAGTATTTT
clone_size: NA; j_call: TRBJ2-7; d_call: TRBD2; v_call: TRBV19; cdr3_aa: CASTGGSNDEQYF; cdr3_nt: TGTGCCAGTACTGGCGGGAGTAATGACGAGCAGTACTTC
clone_size: NA; j_call: TRBJ1-5; d_call: NA; v_call: TRBV6-5; cdr3_aa: CASSLTGYQPQHF; cdr3_nt: TGTGCCAGCAGCCTTACAGGGTATCAGCCCCAGCATTTT
clone_size: NA; j_call: TRBJ1-2; d_call: NA; v_call: TRBV2; cdr3_aa: CASNLGQWNYGYTF; cdr3_nt: TGTGCCAGCAACCTGGGCCAGTGGAACTATGGCTACACCTTC
clone_size: NA; j_call: TRBJ1-2; d_call: NA; v_call: TRBV4-1; cdr3_aa: CASSGTFIANYGYTF; cdr3_nt: TGCGCCAGCTCCGGGACATTTATTGCCAACTATGGCTACACCTTC
clone_size: NA; j_call: TRBJ2-7; d_call: NA; v_call: TRBV11-2; cdr3_aa: CASSSRVADSYEQYF; cdr3_nt: TGTGCCAGCAGTTCACGAGTTGCGGACTCATACGAGCAGTACTTC
clone_size: NA; j_call: TRBJ2-3; d_call: NA; v_call: TRBV5-6; cdr3_aa: CASSSGWGGLDTQYF; cdr3_nt: TGTGCCAGCAGCTCCGGTTGGGGGGGGCTAGATACGCAGTATTTT
clone_size: NA; j_call: TRBJ2-7; d_call: TRBD1; v_call: TRBV7-9; cdr3_aa: CASSHRDRDPYEQYF; cdr3_nt: TGTGCCAGCAGCCACCGGGACAGGGACCCCTACGAGCAGTACTTC
clone_size: NA; j_call: TRBJ2-3; d_call: TRBD2; v_call: TRBV10-3; cdr3_aa: CASEPGLAYLDDTQYF; cdr3_nt: TGTGCCAGCGAACCGGGACTAGCGTATTTGGACGATACGCAGTATTTT
clone_size: NA; j_call: TRBJ2-7; d_call: NA; v_call: TRBV14; cdr3_aa: CASSQRGWDPHEQYF; cdr3_nt: TGTGCCAGCAGCCAAAGGGGGTGGGATCCCCACGAGCAGTACTTC
clone_size: NA; j_call: TRBJ2-7; d_call: NA; v_call: TRBV2; cdr3_aa: CASSEAVGQLYEQYF; cdr3_nt: TGTGCCAGCAGTGAAGCGGTAGGACAGCTCTACGAGCAGTACTTC
clone_size: NA; j_call: TRBJ1-6; d_call: NA; v_call: TRBV7-9; cdr3_aa: CASSLGGSPLHF; cdr3_nt: TGTGCCAGCAGCTTAGGAGGTTCACCCCTCCACTTT
clone_size: NA; j_call: TRBJ2-7; d_call: TRBD2; v_call: TRBV7-2; cdr3_aa: CASSYLAVSSHEQYF; cdr3_nt: TGTGCCAGCAGCTACCTAGCGGTCTCTTCTCACGAGCAGTACTTC